Sequencing of this TCR beta chain was carried out in a study of blood T cell repertoires in COVID-19. Turning to the study itself: The United States, Italy and Spain supplied acute and convalescent COVID-19 samples. PBMCs, B-cell-depleted T cells, or T cells were the source of the cDNA or gDNA that made up the material.

In the study's own analysis: How many nucleated cells were present was estimated from reference gene primer amplification. Sequencing used immunoSEQ multiplex PCR; TCRdb keeps in-frame clones, though not all of them. V, J and clone size reflect that table, while D and trimming were determined from the DNA. The data show about 160,000 clones, around 83% seen once. The source of this sequence is a middle-aged man with acute or convalescent COVID-19. Source material: peripheral blood.

The CDR3 loop reads CASSQGLLNTEAFF. CDR3 DNA: TGCGCCAGCAGCCAGGGACTCCTGAACACTGAAGCTTTCTTT. The V call is TRBV4-1, the J call TRBJ1-1; D perhaps matches TRBD1 (5 bases). V was pared by 3 bases and J by 0 bases, with 8 bases between. In germline, CDR1 is MGHRA, CDR2 YSYEKL. This CDR3 is 14 amino acids long.